Listed below are T cell receptor beta chains from one sample, sequenced in a study of blood T cell repertoires in COVID-19. The data were produced by immunoSEQ multiplex PCR, yet TCRdb's version contains in-frame clones alone and is incomplete. The table lists 150,000 to 200,000 clones, around 83% of them singletons, with 1.5% to 1.9% in the top ten. Sequenced input: peripheral blood. These receptors all stem from a human donor in a cohort sampled during active COVID-19. Each CDR3 is given with its conserved first and last residue. Fields, in order: J gene, V gene, clone size, D gene, CDR3 DNA, CDR3 protein. D genes are given only for firm matches. Where a row states a size, it is once, few, many or the class of an expanded clone; other rows omit it.

J gene: TRBJ2-5; V gene: TRBV7-9; clone size: -; D gene: TRBD1; CDR3 DNA: TGTGCCAGCAGCTTCACAGGGGGAGTAGAGACCCAGTACTTC; CDR3 protein: CASSFTGGVETQYF
J gene: TRBJ2-3; V gene: TRBV5-6; clone size: -; D gene: -; CDR3 DNA: TGTGCCAGCAGCTTGGCCGTCAGTATGTTCGCAGATACGCAGTATTTT; CDR3 protein: CASSLAVSMFADTQYF
J gene: TRBJ1-5; V gene: TRBV24-1; clone size: -; D gene: -; CDR3 DNA: TGTGCCACCAGTGACACCCGTTCGGGGGATAATCAGCCCCAGCATTTT; CDR3 protein: CATSDTRSGDNQPQHF
J gene: TRBJ2-1; V gene: TRBV7-9; clone size: -; D gene: -; CDR3 DNA: TGTGCCAGCAGCCCGGACTATTCGATGTACAATGAGCAGTTCTTC; CDR3 protein: CASSPDYSMYNEQFF
J gene: TRBJ2-7; V gene: TRBV28; clone size: -; D gene: TRBD1; CDR3 DNA: TGTGCCAGCAGTTTGGGGACAGGGGGCTACGAGCAGTACTTC; CDR3 protein: CASSLGTGGYEQYF
J gene: TRBJ1-4; V gene: TRBV6-5; clone size: -; D gene: TRBD1; CDR3 DNA: TGTGCCAGCAGCCCCGACAGGGCCTCTAATGAAAAACTGTTTTTT; CDR3 protein: CASSPDRASNEKLFF
J gene: TRBJ1-6; V gene: TRBV7-9; clone size: -; D gene: TRBD1; CDR3 DNA: TGTGCCAGCAGCTCGACAGGGAGTAATTCACCCCTCCACTTT; CDR3 protein: CASSSTGSNSPLHF
J gene: TRBJ1-5; V gene: TRBV24-1; clone size: -; D gene: -; CDR3 DNA: TGTGCCACCCCCCGGGAAGAGGTCAATCAGCCCCAGCATTTT; CDR3 protein: CATPREEVNQPQHF
J gene: TRBJ2-3; V gene: TRBV28; clone size: -; D gene: TRBD1; CDR3 DNA: TGTGCCAGCAGACGAACAGGGGGCGCAGATACGCAGTATTTT; CDR3 protein: CASRRTGGADTQYF
J gene: TRBJ1-3; V gene: TRBV7-3; clone size: -; D gene: -; CDR3 DNA: TGTGCCAGCAGCTTAGGGCACGCCGACTCTGGAAACACCATATATTTT; CDR3 protein: CASSLGHADSGNTIYF
J gene: TRBJ1-1; V gene: TRBV12-3/TRBV12-4; clone size: once; D gene: TRBD1; CDR3 DNA: TGTGCCAGCAGGACAGGGGGCTCCACTGAAGCTTTCTTT; CDR3 protein: CASRTGGSTEAFF
J gene: TRBJ1-2; V gene: TRBV11-2; clone size: -; D gene: -; CDR3 DNA: TGTGCCAGCAGCTTAGCCGGGAGTCCTGGGTATGGCTACACCTTC; CDR3 protein: CASSLAGSPGYGYTF
J gene: TRBJ2-3; V gene: TRBV28; clone size: few; D gene: TRBD1; CDR3 DNA: TGTGCCAGCAGTTTATACCAGGGGGTAAGGACAGATACGCAGTATTTT; CDR3 protein: CASSLYQGVRTDTQYF
J gene: TRBJ1-2; V gene: TRBV5-5; clone size: -; D gene: -; CDR3 DNA: TGTGCCAGCAGCTTGGGAGGGGGCTATGGCTACACCTTC; CDR3 protein: CASSLGGGYGYTF
J gene: TRBJ2-7; V gene: TRBV6-1; clone size: -; D gene: TRBD2; CDR3 DNA: TGTGCCAGCAGTGAAGCTAGCGGGAGCTCCTACGAGCAGTACTTC; CDR3 protein: CASSEASGSSYEQYF
J gene: TRBJ2-7; V gene: TRBV3-1/TRBV3-2; clone size: -; D gene: -; CDR3 DNA: TGTGCCAGCAGCCTTTACTACGAGCAGTACTTC; CDR3 protein: CASSLYYEQYF
J gene: TRBJ2-7; V gene: TRBV5-8; clone size: -; D gene: -; CDR3 DNA: TGTGCCAGCAGTACGGGACATGGATACGAGCAGTACTTC; CDR3 protein: CASSTGHGYEQYF
J gene: TRBJ2-7; V gene: TRBV3-1/TRBV3-2; clone size: -; D gene: TRBD2; CDR3 DNA: TGTGCCAGCAGCCAAGAGGATAGCGGGGAAAACCGGGACGAGCAGTACTTC; CDR3 protein: CASSQEDSGENRDEQYF
J gene: TRBJ2-7; V gene: TRBV4-3; clone size: -; D gene: TRBD2; CDR3 DNA: TGCGCCAGCAGCCAAGAGATAGGACTAGCGGGAGACGAGCAGTACTTC; CDR3 protein: CASSQEIGLAGDEQYF
J gene: TRBJ2-4; V gene: TRBV18; clone size: -; D gene: -; CDR3 DNA: TGTGCCAGCTCATCAGCTGGACTAGCCAAAAACATTCAGTACTTC; CDR3 protein: CASSSAGLAKNIQYF
J gene: TRBJ2-5; V gene: TRBV19; clone size: -; D gene: TRBD2; CDR3 DNA: TGTGCCAGTAGTACGGGCGGGCGGGGGGTCTCCAGAGAGACCCAGTACTTC; CDR3 protein: CASSTGGRGVSRETQYF
J gene: TRBJ2-2; V gene: TRBV27; clone size: -; D gene: -; CDR3 DNA: TGTGCCAGCACCCCGCAGGGGAACACCGGGGAGCTGTTTTTT; CDR3 protein: CASTPQGNTGELFF
J gene: TRBJ1-5; V gene: TRBV7-6; clone size: -; D gene: TRBD1; CDR3 DNA: TGTGCCAGCAGCTTAGTAGGGGGCGGCAATCAGCCCCAGCATTTT; CDR3 protein: CASSLVGGGNQPQHF
J gene: TRBJ2-5; V gene: TRBV5-1; clone size: -; D gene: -; CDR3 DNA: TGCGCCAGCAGCTTGGCCTGGGGGACATCCCAAGAGACCCAGTACTTC; CDR3 protein: CASSLAWGTSQETQYF